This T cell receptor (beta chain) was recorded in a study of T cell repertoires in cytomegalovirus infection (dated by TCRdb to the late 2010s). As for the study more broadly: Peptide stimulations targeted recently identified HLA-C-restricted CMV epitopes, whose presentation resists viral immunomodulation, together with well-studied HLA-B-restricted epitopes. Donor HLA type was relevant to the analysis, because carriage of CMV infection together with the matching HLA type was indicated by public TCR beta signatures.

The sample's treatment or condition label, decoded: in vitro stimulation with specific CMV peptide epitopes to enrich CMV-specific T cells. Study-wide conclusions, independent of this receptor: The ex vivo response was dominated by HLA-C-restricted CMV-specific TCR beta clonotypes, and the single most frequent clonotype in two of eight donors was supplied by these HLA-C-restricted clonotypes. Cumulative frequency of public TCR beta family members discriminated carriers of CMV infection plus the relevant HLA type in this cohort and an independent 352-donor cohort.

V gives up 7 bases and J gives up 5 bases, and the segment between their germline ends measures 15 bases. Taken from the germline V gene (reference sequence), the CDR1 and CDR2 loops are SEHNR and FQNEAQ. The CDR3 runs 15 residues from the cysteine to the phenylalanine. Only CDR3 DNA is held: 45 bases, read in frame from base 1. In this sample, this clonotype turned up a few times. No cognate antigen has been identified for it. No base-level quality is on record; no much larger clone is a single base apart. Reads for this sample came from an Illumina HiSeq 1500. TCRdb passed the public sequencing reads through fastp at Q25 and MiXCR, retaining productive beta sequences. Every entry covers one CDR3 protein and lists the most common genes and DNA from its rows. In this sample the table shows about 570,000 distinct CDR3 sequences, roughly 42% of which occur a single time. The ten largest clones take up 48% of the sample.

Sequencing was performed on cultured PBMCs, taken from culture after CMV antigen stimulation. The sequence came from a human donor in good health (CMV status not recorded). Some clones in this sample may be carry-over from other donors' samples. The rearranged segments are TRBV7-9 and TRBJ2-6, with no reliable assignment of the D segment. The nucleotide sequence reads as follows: TGTGCCAGCACCCCGGTAGGCGATTGGGCCAACGTCCTGACTTTC. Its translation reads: CASTPVGDWANVLTF.